This TCR beta chain emerged from a study of response to subunit inactivated influenza vaccine. This clonotype was recorded at least ten times. Each CDR3 protein gets one entry after TCRdb re-called the RT-PCR reads with MiXCR. The sample lists under 850,000 distinct CDR3 sequences, around a sixth seen once, with approximately 10% in the top ten. The CDR3 covers 16 residues. The V gene's germline CDR1 is MNHEY and CDR2 SMNVEV (reference sequence). Losses at the gene ends were 3 bases for V and 8 bases for J; bases not matched to a gene: 11. This sample comprised PBMCs from blood, obtained around 5 days after vaccination. The chain links TRBV27 to TRBJ2-3; 10 bases are a match to TRBD2. The clonotype comes from a man in his fifties or sixties who received an inactivated influenza vaccine. Here the CDR3 reads CASSFLSGRALGTQYF. CDR3 DNA sequence: TGTGCCAGCAGTTTCTTAAGCGGGAGGGCCCTCGGTACGCAGTATTTT.